Shown below are 5 T cell receptor beta chains from a single sample sequenced in a study of PD-L1 blockade in urothelial cancer. The method was immunoSEQ multiplex PCR; TCRdb's version includes in-frame clones alone and lacks a portion of them. Here the sample spans roughly 90,000 clones, more than 90% being singletons. The sample in question was PBMCs, obtained around atezolizumab (anti-PD-L1) treatment. The origin of the receptors is a man aged 55-75 years with urothelial cancer.

The gene calls are TRBV5-6 and TRBJ2-2; D not certain. The germline V and J ends were trimmed by 0 bases and 9 bases, with 3 bases remaining between them. This CDR3 has 11 amino acids. Germline-derived CDR1 and CDR2 are SGHDT and YYEEEE. Written as DNA, the CDR3 is TGTGCCAGCAGCTTGGCCAGGGAGCTGTTTTTT. Encoded protein: CASSLARELFF.

V gene TRBV28 combines with J gene TRBJ2-7; D unresolved. The CDR3 sequence is 14 residues long. The V gene lost 5 bases and the J gene lost 0 bases, with 11 bases spanning the gap. Germline assignment: CDR1 MDHEN and CDR2 SYDVKM. CDR3 residues: CASSPTTYSYEQYF. Written as DNA, the CDR3 is TGTGCCAGCAGTCCAACCACCTACTCCTACGAGCAGTACTTC.

The chain recombines TRBV25-1 with TRBJ2-1, with 8 bases aligning to TRBD1. Germline assignment: CDR1 MGHDK and CDR2 SYGVNS. Trimming at V came to 3 bases and at J to 13 bases, leaving 11 bases not matched to a gene. The CDR3 length is 14 residues. Here the CDR3 DNA reads TGTGCCAGCAGTGAGCGGACAGGGCTAACCAACCAGTTCTTC. The encoded protein is CASSERTGLTNQFF.

The chain is built from TRBV7-9 and TRBJ2-2; possible D gene TRBD1, 6 bases. The germline gives CDR1 SEHNR, CDR2 FQNEAQ (reference sequence). The CDR3 is 16 amino acids. V shed 2 bases and J shed 4 bases, with 14 bases lying between them. CDR3 sequence (DNA): TGTGCCAGCAGCTTATCAGGGGCGCAAGGCACCGGGGAGCTGTTTTTT. Translated: CASSLSGAQGTGELFF.

This chain joins TRBV5-4 and TRBJ2-2, with 7 bases aligning to TRBD1. Germline V gene sequence: CDR1 SGHNT, CDR2 YYREEE (reference sequence). V shed 5 bases, J shed 6 bases, and the junction held 16 bases outside the gene matches. This CDR3 is 17 amino acids long. The CDR3, as DNA: TGTGCCAGCAGTCCCTCGGTGGCAGGGGGATCTCCCGGGGAGCTGTTTTTT. Its protein is CASSPSVAGGSPGELFF.